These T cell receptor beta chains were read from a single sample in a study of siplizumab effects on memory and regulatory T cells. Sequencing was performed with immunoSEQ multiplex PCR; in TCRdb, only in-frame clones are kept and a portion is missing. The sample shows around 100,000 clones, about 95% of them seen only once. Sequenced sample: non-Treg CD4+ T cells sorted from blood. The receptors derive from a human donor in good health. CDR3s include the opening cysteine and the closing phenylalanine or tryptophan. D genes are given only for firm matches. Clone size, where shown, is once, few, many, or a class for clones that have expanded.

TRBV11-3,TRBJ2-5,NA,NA,TGTGCCAGCAGCTTAGGTACAGAGCCAGGGACCCAGTACTTC,CASSLGTEPGTQYF
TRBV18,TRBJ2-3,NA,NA,TGTGCCACCCCACGGGATAGCAGCTTCACAGATACGCAGTATTTT,CATPRDSSFTDTQYF
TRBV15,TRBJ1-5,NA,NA,TGTGCCACCAGCAGCTATGGACAGTACGATAGCAATCAGCCCCAGCATTTT,CATSSYGQYDSNQPQHF
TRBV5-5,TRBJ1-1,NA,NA,TGTGCCAGCAGCGAGCAGGAGATTAAGGGTGGTTCCACTGAAGCTTTCTTT,CASSEQEIKGGSTEAFF
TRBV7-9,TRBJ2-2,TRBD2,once,TGTGCCAGCAGGGCTAGACTAGCGGAAGACACCGGGGAGCTGTTTTTT,CASRARLAEDTGELFF
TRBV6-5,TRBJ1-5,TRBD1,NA,TGTGCCAGCAGTTCAGACAGGGTAGTCAATCAGCCCCAGCATTTT,CASSSDRVVNQPQHF
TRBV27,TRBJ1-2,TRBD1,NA,TGTGCCAGCAGGGGGACAGGGGGCGGCTATGGCTACACCTTC,CASRGTGGGYGYTF
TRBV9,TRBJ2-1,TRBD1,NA,TGTGCCAGCAGCGTTGCGACAGGGGGATACAATGAGCAGTTCTTC,CASSVATGGYNEQFF
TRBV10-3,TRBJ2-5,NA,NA,TGTGCCATCGGAACGGGGGTCCAAGAGACCCAGTACTTC,CAIGTGVQETQYF
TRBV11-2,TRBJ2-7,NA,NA,TGTGCCAGCAGCTTAGAAGTGGCCCACGAGCAGTACTTC,CASSLEVAHEQYF
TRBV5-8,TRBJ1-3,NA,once,TGTGCCAGCAGCTTGACAGGTCTTGCTGGAAACACCATATATTTT,CASSLTGLAGNTIYF
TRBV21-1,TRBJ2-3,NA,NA,TGTGCCAGCAGCTCTCGGGACAGCAGAGGGACAGATACGCAGTATTTT,CASSSRDSRGTDTQYF
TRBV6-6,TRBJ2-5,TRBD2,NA,TGTGCCAGCAGCCGCGGACTAGCGAAAGAGACCCAGTACTTC,CASSRGLAKETQYF
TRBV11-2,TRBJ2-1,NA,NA,TGTGCCAGCAGACGTCCAATCGGGAGCTCCTACAATGAGCAGTTCTTC,CASRRPIGSSYNEQFF
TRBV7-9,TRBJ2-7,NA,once,TGTGCCAGCAGCTTGGTCGGGGGCCGTTCCTACGAGCAGTACTTC,CASSLVGGRSYEQYF
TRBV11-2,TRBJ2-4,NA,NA,TGTGCCAGCAGCTTAGGACGTACCGCCAAAAACATTCAGTACTTC,CASSLGRTAKNIQYF
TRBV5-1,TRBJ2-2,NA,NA,TGCGCCAGCAGACCGGGGGCACTAGGGAACACCGGGGAGCTGTTTTTT,CASRPGALGNTGELFF
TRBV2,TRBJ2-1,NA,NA,TGTGCCAGCAGAGTGGGACTGGTGAAATACAATGAGCAGTTCTTC,CASRVGLVKYNEQFF
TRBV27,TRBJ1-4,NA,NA,TGTGCCAGCAGTTTCGCGGGTCTTAATGAAAAACTGTTTTTT,CASSFAGLNEKLFF
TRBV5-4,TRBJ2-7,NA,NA,TGTGCCAGCAGGTCCCCTGGGGGCTACGAGCAGTACTTC,CASRSPGGYEQYF
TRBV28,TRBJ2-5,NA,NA,TGTGCCAGCAGTTTAGAGGGAGTGGGTGGGGAGACCCAGTACTTC,CASSLEGVGGETQYF
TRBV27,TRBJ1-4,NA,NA,TGTGCCAGCAGTTTAAATCGGGAATCTGCAACTAATGAAAAACTGTTTTTT,CASSLNRESATNEKLFF
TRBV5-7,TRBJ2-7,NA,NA,TGTGCCAGCAGCATGGGGGACTACGAGCAGTACTTC,CASSMGDYEQYF
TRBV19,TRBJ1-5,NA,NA,TGTGCCAGTAGTATGATAGGGGGTCAGCCCCAGCATTTT,CASSMIGGQPQHF
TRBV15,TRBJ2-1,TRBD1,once,TGTGCCACCAGCAGAGTAGCAGGGGGAAATGAGCAGTTCTTC,CATSRVAGGNEQFF
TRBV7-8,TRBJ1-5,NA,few,TGTGCCAGCAGCCCAGTGGAGACAGGCCAGCCCCAGCATTTT,CASSPVETGQPQHF
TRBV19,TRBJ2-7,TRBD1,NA,TGTGCCAGTAGTATGAGGGGGACAGACTTTCACGAGCAGTACTTC,CASSMRGTDFHEQYF
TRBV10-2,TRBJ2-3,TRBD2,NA,TGCGCCAGCAGTGAGTCCATGGGGAGGGGAACAACAGATACGCAGTATTTT,CASSESMGRGTTDTQYF
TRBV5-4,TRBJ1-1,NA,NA,TGTGCCAGCAGCTTGCTTCCCCGGTCCACTGAAGCTTTCTTT,CASSLLPRSTEAFF
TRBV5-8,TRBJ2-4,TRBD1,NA,TGTGCCAGCCCGAGACAGGGGATTCTCATTCAGTACTTC,CASPRQGILIQYF
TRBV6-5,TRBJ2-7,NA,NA,TGTGCCAGCAGTCGCAACGGGGGTATGAACGAGCAGTACTTC,CASSRNGGMNEQYF
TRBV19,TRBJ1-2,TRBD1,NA,TGTGCCAGTAGTAGTCTGCCCCGGGTGACAGGGGACGACTATGGCTACACCTTC,CASSSLPRVTGDDYGYTF
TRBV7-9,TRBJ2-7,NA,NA,TGTGCCAGCAGCATACGCGCCTCCTACGAGCAGTACTTC,CASSIRASYEQYF
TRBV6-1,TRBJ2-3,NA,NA,TGTGCCAGCAGTGCAGGGGACCTCACATATACGCAGTATTTT,CASSAGDLTYTQYF
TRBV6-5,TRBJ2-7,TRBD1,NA,TGTGCCAGCAGTAAGACAGGGGGCCCCTACGAGCAGTACTTC,CASSKTGGPYEQYF
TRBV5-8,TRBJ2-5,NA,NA,TGTGCCAGCAGCTCCAGAGGGGTGGAGACCCAGTACTTC,CASSSRGVETQYF
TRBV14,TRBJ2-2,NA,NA,TGTGCCAGCAGCCAAGCGTCAGGGTCTTTGACCGGGGAGCTGTTTTTT,CASSQASGSLTGELFF
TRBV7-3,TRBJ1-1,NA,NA,TGTGCCAGCAGCTTAAAGGTCAGGGGAGCTTCTGAAGCTTTCTTT,CASSLKVRGASEAFF
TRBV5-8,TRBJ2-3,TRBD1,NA,TGTGCCAGCAGCTTGCACAGGGGGCAAGGAGATACGCAGTATTTT,CASSLHRGQGDTQYF
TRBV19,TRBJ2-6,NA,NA,TGTGCCAGTAGTTACGCGGGTAGGGCCAACGTCCTGACTTTC,CASSYAGRANVLTF
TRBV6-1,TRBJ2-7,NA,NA,TGTGCCAGCAGTGAGGCAGGAGGGTCCTACGAGCAGTACTTC,CASSEAGGSYEQYF
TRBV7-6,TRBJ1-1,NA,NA,NA,CASSFGSGAYDTEAFF
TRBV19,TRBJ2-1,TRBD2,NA,TGTGCCAGTAGATCCCTCGCGGGAGTTGTCAATGAGCAGTTCTTC,CASRSLAGVVNEQFF
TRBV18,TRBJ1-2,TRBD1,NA,TGTGCCAGCTCACGAGCTTTTAAACAGGGGGCGCGAGATGGTGGCTACACCTTC,CASSRAFKQGARDGGYTF
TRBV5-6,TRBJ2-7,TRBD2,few,TGTGCCAGCAGCTTGTCGTATAAGGGAGGACTAGCGAACTACGAGCAGTACTTC,CASSLSYKGGLANYEQYF
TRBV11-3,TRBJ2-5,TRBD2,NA,TGTGCCAGCAGCTCCGGGACTAGCGGGAGGGCAGGGGAGACCCAGTACTTC,CASSSGTSGRAGETQYF
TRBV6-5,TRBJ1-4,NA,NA,TGTGCCAGCAGTCTGGACAGACAAGGTAGTGAAAAACTGTTTTTT,CASSLDRQGSEKLFF
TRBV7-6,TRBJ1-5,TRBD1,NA,TGTGCCAGCAGCTTAGGGACAGGGGGAAATCAGCCCCAGCATTTT,CASSLGTGGNQPQHF
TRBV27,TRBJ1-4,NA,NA,TGTGCCAGCAGTCCCCGAACAGAGAAAGACCTCAATGAAAAACTGTTTTTT,CASSPRTEKDLNEKLFF
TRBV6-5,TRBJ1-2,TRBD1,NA,TGTGCCAGCAGTTCGACAGGGTGGTATGGCTACACCTTC,CASSSTGWYGYTF
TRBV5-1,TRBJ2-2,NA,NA,TGCGCCAGCAGCTTGGACAGGGTGACCGGGGAGCTGTTTTTT,CASSLDRVTGELFF
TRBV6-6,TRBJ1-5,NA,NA,TGTGCCAGCAGTTACAGAGGGGACAATCAGCCCCAGCATTTT,CASSYRGDNQPQHF
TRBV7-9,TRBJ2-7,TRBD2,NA,TGTGCCAGCAGCTTAGAGGCGGGAGACGAGCAGTACTTC,CASSLEAGDEQYF
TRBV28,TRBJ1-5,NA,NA,TGTGCCAGCAGTTCAGGGGCCCTAGAGCCCCAGCATTTT,CASSSGALEPQHF